This T cell receptor beta chain was recorded in a study of cytomegalovirus exposure and HLA in healthy donors. Primers for the PCR totalled 60 Vbeta and 13 Jbeta. The method was immunoSEQ multiplex PCR; TCRdb's version includes in-frame clones alone and lacks a portion of them. Of 150,000 to 200,000 clones listed, around 78% were seen once; the top ten hold 6.5% to 9%. The CDR3 has 14 residues. CDR1 SGHTA and CDR2 FQGNSA come from the germline V gene. V was trimmed by 3 bases and J by 0 bases, leaving 5 bases between them. This clone was detected a few times. The clonotype was recovered from a woman aged 40 to 50 in good health and CMV-seropositive. The chain employs TRBV7-2 and TRBJ1-4; no clear D gene. The source material was PBMCs. CDR3 amino acids: CASSFGTTNEKLFF. The DNA for the CDR3 is TGTGCCAGCAGCTTCGGGACAACTAATGAAAAACTGTTTTTT. The whole variable domain, filled in from reference TRBV7-2 and TRBJ1-4, reads GAGVSQSPSNKVTEKGKDVELRCDPISGHTALYWYRQSLGQGLEFLIYFQGNSAPDKSGLPSDRFSAERTGGSVSTLTIQRTQQEDSAVYLCASSFGTTNEKLFFGSGTQLSVL.